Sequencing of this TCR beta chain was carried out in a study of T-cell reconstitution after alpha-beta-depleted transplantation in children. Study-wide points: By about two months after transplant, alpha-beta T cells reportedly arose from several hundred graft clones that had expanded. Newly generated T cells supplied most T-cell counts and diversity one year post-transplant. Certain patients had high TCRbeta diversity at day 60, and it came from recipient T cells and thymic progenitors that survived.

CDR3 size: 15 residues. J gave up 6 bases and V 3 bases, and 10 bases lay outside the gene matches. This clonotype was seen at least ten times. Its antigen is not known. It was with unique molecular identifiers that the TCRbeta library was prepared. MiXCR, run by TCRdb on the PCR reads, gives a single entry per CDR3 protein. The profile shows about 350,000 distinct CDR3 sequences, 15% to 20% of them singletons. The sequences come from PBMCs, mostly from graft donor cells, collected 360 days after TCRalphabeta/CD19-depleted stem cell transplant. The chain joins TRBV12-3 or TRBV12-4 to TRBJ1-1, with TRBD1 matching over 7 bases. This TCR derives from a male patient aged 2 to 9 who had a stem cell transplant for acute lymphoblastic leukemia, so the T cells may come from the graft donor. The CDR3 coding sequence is TGTGCCAGCAGTTTTTCTAGGGCAGGGGGATCTGAAGCTTTCTTT. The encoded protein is CASSFSRAGGSEAFF.